This TCR beta chain was documented in a study of T cell responses to AZD1222 COVID-19 vaccine. The study's findings and limits: Across spike, vaccine-associated CD4 TCRs were found, dominant at 160-218 and 743-854. Baseline antibody screening turned up just 6 or 7 seropositive AZD1222 recipients. Every sample of the repertoires postdated the peak T cell response. Among the donors, most were white British and more were female, and clonal diversity was possibly underestimated.

About this clone itself: Its cognate antigen is unknown.

This CDR3 region has 16 residues. Per the germline V gene, CDR1 is SGHDT and CDR2 is YYEEEE. Losses at the gene ends were 4 bases for V and 5 bases for J; bases not matched to a gene: 8. Measured with immunoSEQ multiplex PCR; TCRdb has only the in-frame clones, and not every one. Among around 130,000 clones listed, around 92% were seen once. The chain has TRBV5-6 and TRBJ2-2, with 10 positions matching TRBD1. This receptor was identified in an adult who received the AZD1222 COVID-19 vaccine. This material consisted of peripheral blood, taken 28 days after the second AZD1222 dose. CDR3 DNA: TGTGCCAGCAGCGACTTCGGACAGGGGGGGACCGGGGAGCTGTTTTTT. Translated, it gives CASSDFGQGGTGELFF.